One sample yielded the 25 T cell receptor beta chains listed below, sequenced in a study of chemoradiotherapy in HPV16-positive cancers. Profiled with immunoSEQ multiplex PCR; TCRdb holds only in-frame clones, not every one. The table lists tens of thousands of clones, approximately 88% of them singletons. The sample consisted of blood, taken from a patient who underwent chemoradiotherapy. Receptors were obtained from a human donor with HPV-associated anogenital cancer.

The gene calls are TRBV18 and TRBJ1-2; the D is unclear. The CDR3 spans 14 residues. V shed 0 bases and J shed 6 bases, with 11 bases lying between them. The germline V gene has CDR1 KGHSH and CDR2 LQKENI. CDR3 loop: CASSPPYVSDGYTF. Written as DNA, the CDR3 is TGTGCCAGCTCACCACCGTACGTATCGGATGGCTACACCTTC. The variable domain in full, completed from reference TRBV18 and TRBJ1-2, reads NAGVMQNPRHLVRRRGQEARLRCSPMKGHSHVYWYRQLPEEGLKFMVYLQKENIIDESGMPKERFSAEFPKEGPSILRIQQVVRGDSAAYFCASSPPYVSDGYTFGSGTRLTVV.

Here the CDR3 reads CASSSRNDYEQYF. For the CDR3, the DNA is TGTGCCAGCAGCTCGCGTAATGACTACGAGCAGTACTTC. The chain joins TRBV28 to TRBJ2-7; D gene uncertain. The CDR3 has 13 residues. The germline V and J ends were trimmed by 6 bases and 3 bases, with 12 bases remaining between them. Germline CDR1 MDHEN, CDR2 SYDVKM. Combining the CDR3 with reference TRBV28 and TRBJ2-7 gives the whole variable domain DVKVTQSSRYLVKRTGEKVFLECVQDMDHENMFWYRQDPGLGLRLIYFSYDVKMKEKGDIPEGYSVSREKKERFSLILESASTNQTSMYLCASSSRNDYEQYFGPGTRLTVT.

This clone turned up a few times. The chain employs TRBV20-1 and TRBJ1-2, with D possibly TRBD1 on 5 matching bases. This CDR3 has 11 amino acids. The germline V gene encodes CDR1 DFQATT and CDR2 SNEGSKA (reference sequence). Trimming stripped 2 bases from V and 8 bases from J, with 9 bases between. CDR3 in amino acids: CSARSGIGYTF. As DNA, the CDR3 is TGCAGTGCTAGATCAGGGATCGGCTACACCTTC.

V usage is TRBV5-1 and J usage is TRBJ1-1, with D possibly TRBD1 on 5 matching bases. The ends were cut back, 1 base at V and 2 bases at J, with 9 bases in the middle. The germline CDR1 and CDR2 sequences are SGHRS and YFSETQ. This CDR3 has 14 amino acids. Written as DNA, the CDR3 is TGCGCCAGCAGCTTGCCAGGGCGAAACACTGAAGCTTTCTTT. The encoded protein is CASSLPGRNTEAFF. The variable domain in full, completed from reference TRBV5-1 and TRBJ1-1, reads KAGVTQTPRYLIKTRGQQVTLSCSPISGHRSVSWYQQTPGQGLQFLFEYFSETQRNKGNFPGRFSGRQFSNSRSEMNVSTLELGDSALYLCASSLPGRNTEAFFGQGTRLTVV.

V and J are TRBV6-5 and TRBJ2-4; D may be TRBD1 (5 bases). Germline assignment: CDR1 MNHEY and CDR2 SVGAGI. V was clipped by 0 bases and J by 1 base, with 7 bases between them. The CDR3 contains 15 residues. This chain's CDR3 is CASSYSGVAKNIQYF. In DNA, the CDR3 is TGTGCCAGCAGTTACTCAGGGGTGGCCAAAAACATTCAGTACTTC.

The chain carries TRBV6-5 and TRBJ1-2; 7 positions agree with TRBD1. Germline CDR1 reads MNHEY; CDR2 reads SVGAGI. Trimming took 3 bases from V and 4 from J; bases not matched to a gene: 5. CDR3 length: 14 amino acids. In nucleotides, the CDR3 is TGTGCCAGCAGTTATGACAGGGCCCCCTATGGCTACACCTTC. It is translated as CASSYDRAPYGYTF.

The rearrangement joins TRBV9 to TRBJ1-4; 9 bases are a match to TRBD1. CDR1 and CDR2 from the germline V gene are SGDLS and YYNGEE. The J segment lost 5 bases and the V segment lost 3 bases, leaving 5 bases of the junction unmatched. This CDR3 spans 15 amino acids. This CDR3 reads CASSGTGTGNEKLFF. The CDR3 DNA is TGTGCCAGCAGCGGAACCGGGACAGGGAATGAAAAACTGTTTTTT.

This clone was counted a single time. The chain is built from TRBV6-5 and TRBJ1-5, with TRBD1 as a possible D gene (6 bases). V gave up 6 bases and J gave up 5 bases, with 14 bases separating them. CDR1 MNHEY and CDR2 SVGAGI come from the germline V gene. This CDR3 is built from 14 residues. The CDR3 bases are TGTGCCAGCAGACGTGACAGGAGTCATCAGCCCCAGCATTTT. Translated: CASRRDRSHQPQHF.

The V and J genes are TRBV2 and TRBJ2-1; 9 positions match TRBD2. Germline values: CDR1 SNHLY, CDR2 FYNNEI. V lost 5 bases and J lost 4; bases outside the gene matches: 9. The CDR3 has 16 amino acids. The CDR3 region has the DNA TGTGCCAGCAGTAAAAAGGGACTAGCCTCATACAATGAGCAGTTCTTC. The encoded protein is CASSKKGLASYNEQFF.

The J gene is TRBJ2-1, the V gene TRBV11-2; 10 bases match TRBD2. V dropped 0 bases and J dropped 3; count of bases not matched to a gene: 2. This CDR3 is 16 amino acids long. Germline lookup yields CDR1 SGHAT and CDR2 FQNNGV. CDR3 nucleotides: TGTGCCAGCAGCTTAGATGGACTAGCGGACTACAATGAGCAGTTCTTC. Encoded protein: CASSLDGLADYNEQFF. The full variable domain, with the rest looked up from reference TRBV11-2 and TRBJ2-1, is EAGVAQSPRYKIIEKRQSVAFWCNPISGHATLYWYQQILGQGPKLLIQFQNNGVVDDSQLPKDRFSAERLKGVDSTLKIQPAKLEDSAVYLCASSLDGLADYNEQFFGPGTRLTVL.

The rearrangement joins TRBV25-1 to TRBJ1-2; the D gene is possibly TRBD1 (5 bases). Between the trimmed V and J ends, which lost 2 bases and 5 bases, there was a span of 15 bases. Germline V gives CDR1 MGHDK, CDR2 SYGVNS. The CDR3 extends over 15 amino acids. As DNA, the CDR3 is TGTGCCAGCAGTGAAGGGGAGGGGAGAGGGTATGGCTACACCTTC. The encoded protein is CASSEGEGRGYGYTF.

The chain combines TRBV6-6 with TRBJ2-1; D uncertain. This CDR3 is built from 12 residues. Germline CDR1 is MNHNY and CDR2 is SVGAGI (reference sequence). V dropped 5 bases and J dropped 7 bases, with 9 bases sitting between them. The CDR3, as DNA: TGTGCCAGCAGTCCCCAGGCAAATGAGCAGTTCTTC. Amino acids: CASSPQANEQFF.

The chain has TRBV30 and TRBJ2-7; D is ambiguous. This CDR3 region has 12 residues. CDR1 and CDR2 from the germline V gene are GTSNPN and SVGIG (reference sequence). V was clipped by 1 base and J by 3 bases, with 7 bases between them. CDR3: CAWSAMGYEQYF. The CDR3 nucleotides are TGTGCCTGGAGTGCCATGGGCTACGAGCAGTACTTC. The whole variable domain, filled in from reference TRBV30 and TRBJ2-7, reads SQTIHQWPATLVQPVGSPLSLECTVEGTSNPNLYWYRQAAGRGLQLLFYSVGIGQISSEVPQNLSASRPQDRQFILSSKKLLLSDSGFYLCAWSAMGYEQYFGPGTRLTVT.

This clone was seen only a few times. CDR3 nucleotides: TGTGCCAGCTCACCGCCCATGGGCGGGGAAGAGACCCAGTACTTC. This encodes CASSPPMGGEETQYF. The chain joins TRBV18 to TRBJ2-5, with a weak D call TRBD2 (6 bases). From germline, CDR1 is KGHSH and CDR2 LQKENI. V was clipped by 3 bases and J by 3 bases, with 14 bases between them. The CDR3 contains 15 residues. The full variable domain, completed using reference TRBV18 and TRBJ2-5, is NAGVMQNPRHLVRRRGQEARLRCSPMKGHSHVYWYRQLPEEGLKFMVYLQKENIIDESGMPKERFSAEFPKEGPSILRIQQVVRGDSAAYFCASSPPMGGEETQYFGPGTRLLVL.

On this clone: The junction differs from germline at one of its ends, possibly a read error. J is TRBJ2-7 and V is TRBV7-7; TRBD2 agrees at 10 bases. The CDR3 spans 14 residues. Per the germline V gene, CDR1 is SSHAT and CDR2 is FNYEAQ (reference sequence). Here the CDR3 DNA reads TGTGCTAGCAGCCCCGGTAGCGGGAGGCGCGAGCAGTACTTC. Translated: CASSPGSGRREQYF.

This sequence joins TRBV7-9 and TRBJ2-5; D gene ambiguous. V lost 3 bases to trimming and J lost 1 base, with 12 bases between them. Germline V gene sequence: CDR1 SEHNR, CDR2 FQNEAQ (reference sequence). The length of the CDR3 is 15 residues. The CDR3 loop reads CASSFLDGLQETQYF. Here the CDR3 DNA reads TGTGCCAGCAGCTTTCTGGACGGGCTCCAAGAGACCCAGTACTTC.

V is TRBV5-1 and J is TRBJ1-1, with D perhaps matching TRBD1 (6 bases). Per the germline V gene, CDR1 is SGHRS and CDR2 is YFSETQ. The CDR3 sequence is 14 residues long. Between the trimmed V and J ends, which lost 7 bases and 5 bases, there was a span of 18 bases. The CDR3 reads CASHLIPGATEAFF. The CDR3 coding sequence is TGCGCCAGCCACCTTATTCCGGGGGCTACTGAAGCTTTCTTT. Looking up the rest from reference TRBV5-1 and TRBJ1-1 gives the full variable domain: KAGVTQTPRYLIKTRGQQVTLSCSPISGHRSVSWYQQTPGQGLQFLFEYFSETQRNKGNFPGRFSGRQFSNSRSEMNVSTLELGDSALYLCASHLIPGATEAFFGQGTRLTVV.

The gene calls are TRBV6-4 and TRBJ2-3; D perhaps matches TRBD1 (6 bases). Germline V gene data show CDR1 as MRHNA and CDR2 as SNTAGT. Trimming cost V 3 bases and J 3 bases, with 13 bases left between them. The CDR3 sequence is 15 residues long. CDR3 bases: TGTGCCAGCAGTGAAGGTCAGGGGATTACAGATACGCAGTATTTT. The encoded protein is CASSEGQGITDTQYF.

This clone was detected a few times. CDR3: CASSLRGTGSGIQYF. As DNA, the CDR3 is TGTGCCAGCAGCTTGCGGGGAACAGGGTCGGGCATTCAGTACTTC. The rearrangement uses TRBV5-6 and TRBJ2-4, with TRBD1 as a possible D gene (6 bases). The CDR3 contains 15 residues. The V and J ends lost 1 base and 9 bases respectively, with 17 bases between them. Germline CDR1 is SGHDT and CDR2 is YYEEEE.

This sequence joins TRBV9 and TRBJ1-2, with D tentatively TRBD1 (6 bases). Trimming shortened V by 0 bases and J by 6 bases, and 12 bases separated the two germline ends. CDR3 size: 14 residues. Germline V gene data show CDR1 as SGDLS and CDR2 as YYNGEE. CDR3 coding DNA: TGTGCCAGCAGCGTAGGGTGGGGGCCCGATGGCTACACCTTC. It is translated as CASSVGWGPDGYTF.

This clone appeared once. The chain recombines TRBV19 with TRBJ1-5, with 8 bases matching TRBD1. Germline V CDR1 and CDR2: LNHDA, SQIVND (reference sequence). The CDR3 contains 17 residues. V was clipped by 3 bases and J by 2 bases; unmatched bases: 9. This CDR3 is CASSIEAGGNGNQPQHF. CDR3 coding DNA: TGTGCCAGTAGTATTGAGGCAGGGGGCAATGGCAATCAGCCCCAGCATTTT.

CDR3 nucleotide sequence: TGTGCCAGCAGCCCAACTAGCGGGGGGGCTGTTAATGAGCAGTTCTTC. It is translated as CASSPTSGGAVNEQFF. V and J are TRBV11-2 and TRBJ2-1; TRBD2 matches 13 bases. CDR1 is SGHAT and CDR2 is FQNNGV in the germline V gene. With V trimmed by 5 bases and J by 7 bases, 8 bases remained unmatched. This CDR3 contains 16 residues. The entire variable domain, with the rest obtained from reference TRBV11-2 and TRBJ2-1, is as follows: EAGVAQSPRYKIIEKRQSVAFWCNPISGHATLYWYQQILGQGPKLLIQFQNNGVVDDSQLPKDRFSAERLKGVDSTLKIQPAKLEDSAVYLCASSPTSGGAVNEQFFGPGTRLTVL.

The V and J genes are TRBV9 and TRBJ2-7, with D possibly being TRBD1 or TRBD2 (6 bases each). V gave up 0 bases and J gave up 6 bases, with 10 bases separating them. CDR1 and CDR2 from the germline V gene are SGDLS and YYNGEE. The length of the CDR3 is 13 residues. In DNA form, the CDR3 reads TGTGCCAGCAGCGTAGAGGGGGGCGGCGAGCAGTACTTC. Protein product: CASSVEGGGEQYF.

This clone turned up a few times. The V call is TRBV27, the J call TRBJ1-2; D gene unclear. CDR1 MNHEY and CDR2 SMNVEV come from the germline V gene (reference sequence). V lost 0 bases and J 8 bases, leaving 16 bases between the germline ends. The CDR3 runs to 15 residues. The CDR3: CASSLSSGYLSGYTF. The CDR3 region has the DNA TGTGCCAGCAGTTTATCGTCGGGCTACCTATCCGGCTACACCTTC.

V usage is TRBV6-5 and J usage is TRBJ2-7; 10 positions match TRBD2. Germline CDR1 is MNHEY and CDR2 is SVGAGI. After removal of 7 bases from V and 1 base from J, the junction contained 7 bases not matched to a gene. This CDR3 is 15 amino acids long. CDR3 DNA: TGTGCCAGCACTGAGGGACTAGCGAATTCCTACGAGCAGTACTTC. Translating gives CASTEGLANSYEQYF.